The present TCR beta chain was sequenced within a study of glioma-infiltrating T cells. Trimming left V 4 bases short and J 2 bases short, with 6 bases between. The length of the CDR3 is 13 residues. Germline V gives CDR1 MNHNS, CDR2 SASEGT. On this clonotype: Its antigen remains unidentified. In a library made to pick up alpha chains, this beta chain is a stray read with a size that means little.

TCR alpha and beta CDR3 regions were amplified from RNA using iRepertoire nested multiplex PCR. For one-step reverse transcription and amplification, roughly 95-400 ng of tissue mRNA or PBMC total RNA was used. TCRdb re-called the multiplex PCR reads through MiXCR, storing one row per CDR3 protein. Altogether around 4,100 distinct CDR3 sequences are present, roughly 90% being singletons, with the ten largest covering about 26%. Study-wide points: Very few CDR3 sequences were shared between tissue and blood. Non-neoplastic patients had below-expected tissue-blood divergence, while all gliomas exceeded expectation.

This sequence originates from a human donor with low-grade glioma or glioblastoma, undergoing nonglioma brain surgery, or in good health (not recorded which). The J gene is TRBJ2-1, the V gene TRBV6-1; D is ambiguous. Sequenced sample: glioma tissue, nonneoplastic brain tissue, or PBMCs (not recorded which). The CDR3 sequence: CASSVVPYNEQFF. The CDR3 DNA sequence: TGTGCCAGCAGTGTGGTCCCCTACAATGAGCAGTTCTTC.